This record concerns one T cell receptor (beta chain) sequence. The sample originates from a study of blood T cell repertoires in COVID-19. TCRdb's copy holds only in-frame clones and misses some; the assay was immunoSEQ multiplex PCR. The table lists fewer than 300,000 clones, 90% to 95% of them singletons. V was pared by 1 base and J by 2 bases, with 12 bases between. Per the germline V gene, CDR1 is SGHRS and CDR2 is YFSETQ. This CDR3 has 15 residues. This TCR derives from a woman aged 25 to 45 with COVID-19, enrolled during active disease. The chain has TRBV5-1 and TRBJ1-1; D unresolved. Input material: peripheral blood. This CDR3 is CASSLLGASNTEAFF. CDR3 bases: TGCGCCAGCAGCTTGTTGGGAGCTTCTAACACTGAAGCTTTCTTT.